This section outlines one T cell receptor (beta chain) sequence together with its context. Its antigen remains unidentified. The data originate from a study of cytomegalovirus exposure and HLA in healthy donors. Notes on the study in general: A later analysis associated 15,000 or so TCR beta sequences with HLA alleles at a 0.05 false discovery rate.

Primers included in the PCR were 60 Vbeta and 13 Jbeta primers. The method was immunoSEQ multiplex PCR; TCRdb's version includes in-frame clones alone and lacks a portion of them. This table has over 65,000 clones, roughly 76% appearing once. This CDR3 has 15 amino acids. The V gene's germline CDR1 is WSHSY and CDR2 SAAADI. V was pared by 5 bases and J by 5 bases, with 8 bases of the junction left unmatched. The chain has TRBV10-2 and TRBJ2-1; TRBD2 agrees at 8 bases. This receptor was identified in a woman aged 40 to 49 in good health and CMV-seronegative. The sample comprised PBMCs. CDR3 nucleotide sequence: TGCGCCAGCAGTTTAGCGGGACCTAGGAACAATGAGCAGTTCTTC. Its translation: CASSLAGPRNNEQFF.